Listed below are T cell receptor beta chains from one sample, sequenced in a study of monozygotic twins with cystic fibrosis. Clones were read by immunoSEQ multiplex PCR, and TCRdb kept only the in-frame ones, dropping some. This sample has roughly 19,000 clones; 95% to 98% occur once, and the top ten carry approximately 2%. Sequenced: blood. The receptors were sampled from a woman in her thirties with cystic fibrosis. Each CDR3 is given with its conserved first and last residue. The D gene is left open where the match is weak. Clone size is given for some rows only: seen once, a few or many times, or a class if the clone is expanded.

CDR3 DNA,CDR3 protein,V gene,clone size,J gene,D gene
TGCGCCAGCAGTGATACCCTAGGGGACTCAAACAATGAGCAGTTCTTC,CASSDTLGDSNNEQFF,TRBV10-1,-,TRBJ2-1,-
TGTGCCAGCAGTTTAGGGCGGGGGGACACAGATACGCAGTATTTT,CASSLGRGDTDTQYF,TRBV28,-,TRBJ2-3,TRBD2
TGTGCCAGCAGCCAAGAGTCCCTTAACGGGGAGCTGTTTTTT,CASSQESLNGELFF,TRBV4-2,-,TRBJ2-2,-
TGTGCCAGCAGCTTACAGGGGGGAGAGCCCCAGCATTTT,CASSLQGGEPQHF,TRBV7-9,-,TRBJ1-5,TRBD1
TGTGCCAGCAGCGTAGGACCGATCTCTGGAAACACCATATATTTT,CASSVGPISGNTIYF,TRBV9,-,TRBJ1-3,-
TGTGCCAGCAGTTTCGGGAGCTCTGGGGCCAACGTCCTGACTTTC,CASSFGSSGANVLTF,TRBV28,-,TRBJ2-6,-
TGTGCCAGCAGCCGCTCTAGCAAAGATACGCAGTATTTT,CASSRSSKDTQYF,TRBV6-5,-,TRBJ2-3,-
TGTGCCACCAGCAGAGGGTCGAGGGGAATCGAAAAACTGTTTTTT,CATSRGSRGIEKLFF,TRBV15,-,TRBJ1-4,-
TGCGCCAGCAGCCAAGGATTAAGGGGGCTAAGGGACGAGCAGTACTTC,CASSQGLRGLRDEQYF,TRBV4-3,-,TRBJ2-7,TRBD1
TGTGCCAGCAGTGGCGGGAACACTGAAGCTTTCTTT,CASSGGNTEAFF,TRBV6-4,-,TRBJ1-1,-
TGTGCTAGTGGTTCCAGGGACAGGGGGGCGCCTGATACGCAGTATTTT,CASGSRDRGAPDTQYF,TRBV12-5,-,TRBJ2-3,TRBD1
TGCGCCAGCAGTGATGGGGGTTCCAGCACTGAAGCTTTCTTT,CASSDGGSSTEAFF,TRBV10-1,-,TRBJ1-1,-
TGTGCCAGCAGTCCGACACAGGGGCGGGGTACGCAGTATTTT,CASSPTQGRGTQYF,TRBV7-2,-,TRBJ2-3,-
TGTGCCATCAGTGAGTACTGGGACCCGGGCACTGAAGCTTTCTTT,CAISEYWDPGTEAFF,TRBV10-3,-,TRBJ1-1,-
TGTGCCAGTAGAGAGGTGGGGGACTCTGGAAACACCATATATTTT,CASREVGDSGNTIYF,TRBV19,-,TRBJ1-3,-
TGTGCCACCAGCAGATCTCGATCGGGACAGGGCCTCGGGGATACGCAGTATTTT,CATSRSRSGQGLGDTQYF,TRBV15,-,TRBJ2-3,TRBD1
TGTGCCAGCAGTGAACTTAGATCGTTAGCCGGGGAGCTGTTTTTT,CASSELRSLAGELFF,TRBV2,-,TRBJ2-2,-
TGTGCCAGCAGCTTAGGGACAGGGGCTACGAATCAGCCCCAGCATTTT,CASSLGTGATNQPQHF,TRBV7-6,-,TRBJ1-5,TRBD1
TGCGCCAGCAGCCAAGAAGCACTTCCTCCGACCGGGGAGCTGTTTTTT,CASSQEALPPTGELFF,TRBV4-3,-,TRBJ2-2,-
TGTGCCAGCGGATCATCCTACGAGCAGTACTTC,CASGSSYEQYF,TRBV7-9,-,TRBJ2-7,-
TGTGCCAGCAGGGGGGGGCCTGGCTACACCTTC,CASRGGPGYTF,TRBV6-1,-,TRBJ1-2,-
TGTGCCAGCAGTGACGGGACAGGGGGCAATGAGCAGTTCTTC,CASSDGTGGNEQFF,TRBV6-4,once,TRBJ2-1,TRBD1
TGCGCCAGCAGCTTACAGGGGGCGAACACTGAAGCTTTCTTT,CASSLQGANTEAFF,TRBV5-1,-,TRBJ1-1,TRBD1
TGTGCCAGCTCACCAGGGGAGACCCAGTACTTC,CASSPGETQYF,TRBV18,-,TRBJ2-5,-
TGTGCCAGCAGTTTTGCAGGCCACGAGATTATGAACACTGAAGCTTTCTTT,CASSFAGHEIMNTEAFF,TRBV27,-,TRBJ1-1,-
TGCGCCAGCAGTGATAGGCACGGGGATGGCTACACCTTC,CASSDRHGDGYTF,TRBV10-1,-,TRBJ1-2,-
TGTGCCAGTAGTATAGTACCGGGCTATAATTCACCCCTCCACTTT,CASSIVPGYNSPLHF,TRBV19,-,TRBJ1-6,-
TGTGCCATCTCCAGGGCTCCCACAGATACGCAGTATTTT,CAISRAPTDTQYF,TRBV27,-,TRBJ2-3,-
TGTGCCAGCAGTCAAGTTAGGAACATTCAGTACTTC,CASSQVRNIQYF,TRBV6-1,-,TRBJ2-4,-
TGTGCCAGCTCACCCGGGACAGCGAGCCCTCTCTCTGGAAACACCATATATTTT,CASSPGTASPLSGNTIYF,TRBV18,-,TRBJ1-3,TRBD1
TGTGCCAGCAGCGTGACAGGTCCGCGCACAGATACGCAGTATTTT,CASSVTGPRTDTQYF,TRBV7-6,-,TRBJ2-3,-
TGTGCCGGATCAATAGGGGGTATTTCCTACAATGAGCAGTTCTTC,CAGSIGGISYNEQFF,TRBV2,-,TRBJ2-1,-
TGTGCCAGCAGCTGGGACCCTGGAGCTTTCTATGGCTACACCTTC,CASSWDPGAFYGYTF,TRBV5-4,-,TRBJ1-2,-
TGTGCCAGCAGTTACTCGGGAGACCCCACTGAAGCTTTCTTT,CASSYSGDPTEAFF,TRBV6-5,-,TRBJ1-1,-
TGCGCCAGCAGCCCCTCAGCGACCAACACCGGGGAGCTGTTTTTT,CASSPSATNTGELFF,TRBV5-1,-,TRBJ2-2,-
TGCAGCGTTGAAAAGGTGACAGGGAACGGCTACACCTTC,CSVEKVTGNGYTF,TRBV29-1,-,TRBJ1-2,TRBD1
TGTGCCAGCAGCTTTGCGGCTAGCGGGGGGGAGACGCAGTATTTT,CASSFAASGGETQYF,TRBV7-2,-,TRBJ2-3,TRBD2
TGTGCCAGCAGTCCCTGGGGAGACTCTGGAAACACCATATATTTT,CASSPWGDSGNTIYF,TRBV7-9,-,TRBJ1-3,-
TGTGCCAGCAGCGCGTGGACAGGGATGCTCACCGGGGAGCTGTTTTTT,CASSAWTGMLTGELFF,TRBV5-6,once,TRBJ2-2,TRBD1
TGTGCCAGCTCACCGGTCGCAGCTGTATGGGACAATGAGCAGTTCTTC,CASSPVAAVWDNEQFF,TRBV18,-,TRBJ2-1,-
TGTGCCAGCAGCCTAGGCGGGGCGAATGAAAAACTGTTTTTT,CASSLGGANEKLFF,TRBV11-2,-,TRBJ1-4,-
TGTGCCAGCAGTGAAGCAATAGCCCGGGGGGCGGGGCAGTATTTT,CASSEAIARGAGQYF,TRBV2,-,TRBJ2-3,-
TGTGCCAGCAGCCAAGGTTCGAGCGGGTACGGGACCCAGTACTTC,CASSQGSSGYGTQYF,TRBV14,-,TRBJ2-5,-
TGTGCCAGCAGCCCTTGGGACAGGGGAATCTACGAGCAGTACTTC,CASSPWDRGIYEQYF,TRBV6-6,-,TRBJ2-7,TRBD1
TGTGCCAGCAGCGTATATGGGTCTGGGGCCAACGTCCTGACTTTC,CASSVYGSGANVLTF,TRBV9,-,TRBJ2-6,-
TGTGCCAGCAGACGAGGGGCCGTACAAGAGACCCAGTACTTC,CASRRGAVQETQYF,TRBV7-9,-,TRBJ2-5,-
TGCGCCAGCAGTGAAGGCGGGACAGGGGGTTACGAGCAGTACTTC,CASSEGGTGGYEQYF,TRBV10-1,-,TRBJ2-7,TRBD1
TGTGCCAGCAGCCCTGACGGCCTCTCACCCCTCCACTTT,CASSPDGLSPLHF,TRBV9,-,TRBJ1-6,-
TGCGCCAGCAGCCAGTTAGCGCGCGAGCAGTACTTC,CASSQLAREQYF,TRBV5-1,-,TRBJ2-7,-
TGTGCCAGCAGTTACTCGGGGGGCGGTGACAATGAGCAGTTCTTC,CASSYSGGGDNEQFF,TRBV6-6,once,TRBJ2-1,-
TGTGCCAGCTCAGTTACGGGACAGGGGGGCAATCAGCCCCAGCATTTT,CASSVTGQGGNQPQHF,TRBV18,-,TRBJ1-5,TRBD1
TGTGGATCGGGCCCTTCCCAAGAGACCCAGTACTTC,CGSGPSQETQYF,TRBV2,-,TRBJ2-5,-
TGTGCCAGCAGCCCCAGGGACCTGACTCGGTGGCAGTACTTC,CASSPRDLTRWQYF,TRBV6-5,-,TRBJ2-7,-
TGTGCCAGCAGTGATGAGCCCGGTTCCCAGTACTTC,CASSDEPGSQYF,TRBV2,-,TRBJ2-5,-